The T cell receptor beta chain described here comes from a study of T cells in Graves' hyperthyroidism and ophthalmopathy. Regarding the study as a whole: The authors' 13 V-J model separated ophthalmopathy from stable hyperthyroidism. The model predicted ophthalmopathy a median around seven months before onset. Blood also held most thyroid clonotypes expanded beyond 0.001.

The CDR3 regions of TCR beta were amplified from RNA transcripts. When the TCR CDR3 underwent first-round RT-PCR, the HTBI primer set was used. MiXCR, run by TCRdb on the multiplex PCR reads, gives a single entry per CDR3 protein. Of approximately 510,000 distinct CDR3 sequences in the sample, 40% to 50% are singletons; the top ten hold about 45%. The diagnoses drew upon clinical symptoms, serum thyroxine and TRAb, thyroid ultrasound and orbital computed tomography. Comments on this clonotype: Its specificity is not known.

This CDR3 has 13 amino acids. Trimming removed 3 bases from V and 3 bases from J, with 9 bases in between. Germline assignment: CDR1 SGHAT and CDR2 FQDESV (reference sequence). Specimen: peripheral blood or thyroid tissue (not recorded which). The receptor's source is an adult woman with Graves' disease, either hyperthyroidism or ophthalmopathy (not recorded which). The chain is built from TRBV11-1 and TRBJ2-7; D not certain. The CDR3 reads CASSFGSLYEQYF. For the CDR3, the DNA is TGTGCCAGCAGCTTCGGCAGCCTCTACGAGCAGTACTTC.